These 18 T cell receptor beta chains share one sample of origin, sequenced in a study of control samples from healthy donors and cancer patients. Method: immunoSEQ multiplex PCR; TCRdb's copy keeps in-frame clones and lacks some. The sample has more than 65,000 clones, 65% to 85% seen once; the top ten hold 15% to 18%. Sample: blood. Every receptor here comes from a man in his 60s in good health.

The chain links TRBV6-5 to TRBJ1-3, with D perhaps TRBD1 (5 bases). Trimming removed 4 bases at V and 8 bases at J, with 15 bases between. The germline V gene has CDR1 MNHEY and CDR2 SVGAGI. This CDR3 region has 14 residues. CDR3 DNA: TGTGCCAGCAGTTTAGACAGAGTTGGGGACACCATATATTTT. Encoded protein: CASSLDRVGDTIYF.

This clone was picked up one time. V gene TRBV7-2 combines with J gene TRBJ2-3; the D gene is possibly TRBD2 (5 bases). The CDR3 extends over 16 amino acids. The germline CDR1 and CDR2 sequences are SGHTA and FQGNSA. V was shortened by 5 bases and J by 5 bases, with 20 bases between the two germline ends. CDR3 DNA: TGTGCCAGCAGCCCTCCGGGGTCGCGGAGTGTAGATACGCAGTATTTT. It yields the protein CASSPPGSRSVDTQYF. Based on the CDR3 plus reference TRBV7-2 and TRBJ2-3, the full variable domain is GAGVSQSPSNKVTEKGKDVELRCDPISGHTALYWYRQSLGQGLEFLIYFQGNSAPDKSGLPSDRFSAERTGGSVSTLTIQRTQQEDSAVYLCASSPPGSRSVDTQYFGPGTRLTVL.

CDR3 amino acids: CASSQSGSGNEQFF. In DNA form, the CDR3 reads TGTGCCAGCAGCCAAAGCGGGAGTGGGAATGAGCAGTTCTTC. This sequence joins TRBV3-1 (or the pseudogene TRBV3-2) and TRBJ2-1; TRBD2 aligns across 8 bases. Germline V lookup: CDR1 LGHDT, CDR2 YNNKEL (reference sequence). Germline trimming cut 2 bases from V and 7 bases from J; bases unmatched to any gene: 4. This CDR3 spans 14 amino acids.

CDR3 coding DNA: TGTGCCAGCAGCGGAGTGGGTACTAGCGGGAGCCCTACAGATACGCAGTATTTT. Protein: CASSGVGTSGSPTDTQYF. J is TRBJ2-3 and V is TRBV11-2, with 11 bases fitting TRBD2. V shed 5 bases and J 3 bases; nucleotides not matched to a gene: 13. From germline, CDR1 is SGHAT and CDR2 FQNNGV. CDR3 length: 18 residues.

Note on this clone: The junction differs from germline at one of its ends, possibly a read error. This specimen includes other DNA sequences encoding the same CDR3. The chain uses TRBV11-3 and TRBJ2-3; tentatively, D is TRBD1 (5 bases). The CDR3 runs to 13 residues. Germline loops: CDR1 SGHNT, CDR2 YENEEA. The CDR3 sequence: CASSFGATDTQYF. CDR3 bases: TGTGCTAGCAGCTTTGGGGCCACAGATACGCAGTATTTT. Combining the CDR3 with reference TRBV11-3 and TRBJ2-3 gives the whole variable domain EAGVVQSPRYKIIEKKQPVAFWCNPISGHNTLYWYLQNLGQGPELLIRYENEEAVDDSQLPKDRFSAERLKGVDSTLKIQPAELGDSAVYLCASSFGATDTQYFGPGTRLTVL.

This clone was seen once. The rearrangement uses TRBV30 and TRBJ1-1, with D possibly being TRBD1 (5 bases). The CDR3 is made up of 14 amino acids. Germline V gives CDR1 GTSNPN, CDR2 SVGIG (reference sequence). The V gene lost 5 bases and the J gene lost 8 bases, with 21 bases spanning the gap. The CDR3 loop reads CAWWGRGPTIEAFF. The CDR3 region has the DNA TGTGCCTGGTGGGGCCGGGGACCGACCATCGAAGCTTTCTTT.

The chain employs TRBV28 and TRBJ1-5; D is uncertain. V lost 5 bases to trimming and J lost 11 bases, with 10 bases between them. There are 11 residues in the CDR3. Germline V lookup: CDR1 MDHEN, CDR2 SYDVKM. CDR3 region: CASSPQWTQHF. In DNA, the CDR3 is TGTGCCAGCAGTCCCCAGTGGACCCAGCATTTT.

V is TRBV7-9 and J is TRBJ1-2, with D uncertain. This CDR3 spans 12 amino acids. V lost 10 bases, J lost 2 bases, and 11 bases lay in between. The germline V gene has CDR1 SEHNR and CDR2 FQNEAQ (reference sequence). The CDR3 DNA reads TGTGCCACCCCGGGAGGGAACTATGGCTACACCTTC. This sequence encodes CATPGGNYGYTF. Complete variable domain (other parts from reference TRBV7-9 and TRBJ1-2): DTGVSQNPRHKITKRGQNVTFRCDPISEHNRLYWYRQTLGQGPEFLTYFQNEAQLEKSRLLSDRFSAERPKGSFSTLEIQRTEQGDSAMYLCATPGGNYGYTFGSGTRLTVV.

V gene TRBV11-2 combines with J gene TRBJ2-4; 7 nucleotides line up with TRBD2. Trimming cost V 3 bases and J 8 bases; bases outside gene matches: 13. Germline CDR1 SGHAT, CDR2 FQNNGV. This CDR3 comprises 16 residues. CDR3 amino acids: CASSFTGGGVGDIQYF. CDR3 in DNA: TGTGCCAGCAGCTTTACGGGAGGTGGGGTTGGGGACATTCAGTACTTC.

On this clone: In the same sample, other DNA sequences code for this CDR3. The chain combines TRBV7-8 with TRBJ1-6, with D possibly being TRBD1 (6 bases). The V gene's germline CDR1 is SGHVS and CDR2 FQNEAQ. Between the trimmed V and J ends, which lost 5 bases and 3 bases, there was a span of 17 bases. CDR3 length: 17 residues. DNA of the CDR3: TGTGCCAGCAGCCGCGCCGACGGACAGTTCTATAATTCACCCCTCCACTTT. Protein: CASSRADGQFYNSPLHF.

The V gene is TRBV18, the J gene TRBJ2-1, with 10 bases lining up with TRBD1. The CDR3 has 14 residues. The V gene's germline CDR1 is KGHSH and CDR2 LQKENI. After removal of 4 bases from V and 7 bases from J, the junction contained 4 bases not matched to a gene. This CDR3 is CASSRGQGGNEQFF. CDR3 DNA sequence: TGTGCCAGCTCACGCGGACAGGGGGGAAATGAGCAGTTCTTC.

The chain is built from TRBV3-1 (or the pseudogene TRBV3-2) and TRBJ2-3; 10 bases are a match to TRBD1. V trimming: 4 bases; J trimming: 4 bases; junction bases outside the gene matches: 5. CDR1 is LGHDT and CDR2 is YNNKEL in the germline V gene (reference sequence). CDR3 size: 15 residues. The CDR3 DNA sequence: TGTGCCAGCAGCCGACAGGGGGCGCGATCAGATACGCAGTATTTT. Translation: CASSRQGARSDTQYF.

In this sample, this clone is medium-sized. This chain connects TRBV2 to TRBJ1-3; D is perhaps TRBD1 (6 bases). The CDR3 is 13 amino acids. Germline CDR1 and CDR2: SNHLY and FYNNEI. V was clipped by 1 base and J by 8 bases, with 9 bases between them. The CDR3 protein is CASSEEAGDTIYF. The DNA of the CDR3 is TGTGCCAGCAGTGAAGAGGCAGGGGACACCATATATTTT. Looking up the rest from reference TRBV2 and TRBJ1-3 gives the full variable domain: EPEVTQTPSHQVTQMGQEVILRCVPISNHLYFYWYRQILGQKVEFLVSFYNNEISEKSEIFDDQFSVERPDGSNFTLKIRSTKLEDSAMYFCASSEEAGDTIYFGEGSWLTVV.

This clone was observed once. The J gene is TRBJ2-6, the V gene TRBV19; unclear D gene. The CDR3 consists of 17 residues. The ends were cut back, 1 base at V and 0 bases at J, with 10 bases in the middle. The V gene's germline CDR1 is LNHDA and CDR2 SQIVND (reference sequence). The CDR3 coding sequence is TGTGCCAGTAGTATAGGGCGGAGAGGCTCTGGGGCCAACGTCCTGACTTTC. This gives the protein CASSIGRRGSGANVLTF. Full variable domain (missing parts from reference TRBV19 and TRBJ2-6): DGGITQSPKYLFRKEGQNVTLSCEQNLNHDAMYWYRQDPGQGLRLIYYSQIVNDFQKGDIAEGYSVSREKKESFPLTVTSAQKNPTAFYLCASSIGRRGSGANVLTFGAGSRLTVL.

The chain carries TRBV11-2 and TRBJ2-7, with D uncertain. This CDR3 is 13 amino acids long. Germline V gene sequence: CDR1 SGHAT, CDR2 FQNNGV. Between the trimmed V and J ends, which lost 3 bases and 1 base, there was a span of 7 bases. This CDR3 reads CASSFGRSYEQYF. CDR3 in DNA: TGTGCCAGCAGCTTCGGCAGGTCCTACGAGCAGTACTTC.

The rearrangement joins TRBV19 to TRBJ2-7; D not resolved. Germline lookup yields CDR1 LNHDA and CDR2 SQIVND (reference sequence). The germline V and J ends were trimmed by 3 bases and 3 bases, with 9 bases remaining between them. This CDR3 is built from 13 residues. CDR3 in DNA: TGTGCCAGTAGTATTAATCCAGGCTACGAGCAGTACTTC. It yields the protein CASSINPGYEQYF.

This clone was picked up one time. CDR3 sequence: CASSVEGQGTGNIQYF. CDR3 in DNA: TGTGCCAGCAGCGTAGAGGGACAGGGGACAGGAAACATTCAGTACTTC. This chain uses TRBV9 with TRBJ2-4; TRBD1 agrees at 10 bases. The germline V gene has CDR1 SGDLS and CDR2 YYNGEE. This CDR3 region has 16 residues. Trimming cost V 0 bases and J 6 bases; bases outside gene matches: 6.

The chain links TRBV4-1 to TRBJ1-5, with D possibly TRBD1 on 6 matching bases. The length of the CDR3 is 16 residues. Trimming removed 5 bases at V and 0 bases at J, with 14 bases between. From germline, CDR1 is MGHRA and CDR2 YSYEKL. CDR3 in DNA: TGCGCCAGCAGCGGGGGGGCGCGGGGTAGCAATCAGCCCCAGCATTTT. It translates to CASSGGARGSNQPQHF.